Listed below are T cell receptor beta chains from one sample, sequenced in a study of monozygotic twins with cystic fibrosis. The method was immunoSEQ multiplex PCR; TCRdb's version includes in-frame clones alone and lacks a portion of them. The data hold about 35,000 clones, with 66% observed a single time. The sequenced sample consisted of blood. The receptors derive from a girl aged 10 to 17 with cystic fibrosis. Each CDR3 is given with its conserved first and last residue. The D gene is left open where the match is weak. Rows give clone size only sometimes, using once, few, many, or a class for an expanded clone.

J: TRBJ1-2
D: NA
size: NA
V: TRBV14
CDR3: CASSQVPDGAGGYTF
DNA: TGTGCCAGCAGCCAAGTCCCGGACGGCGCTGGGGGCTACACCTTC

J: TRBJ1-2
D: NA
size: NA
V: TRBV4-3
CDR3: CASSQEFSTGNHGYTF
DNA: TGCGCCAGCAGCCAAGAGTTTAGTACGGGGAATCATGGCTACACCTTC

J: TRBJ2-3
D: TRBD2
size: NA
V: TRBV6-4
CDR3: CASSEAGGTDTQYF
DNA: TGTGCCAGCAGTGAGGCGGGAGGAACAGATACGCAGTATTTT

J: TRBJ1-2
D: NA
size: NA
V: TRBV25-1
CDR3: CASSAGNLYGYTF
DNA: TGTGCCAGCAGTGCGGGGAACCTCTATGGCTACACCTTC

J: TRBJ1-2
D: NA
size: NA
V: TRBV27
CDR3: CASSLRGPYYGYTF
DNA: TGTGCCAGCAGTTTAAGGGGACCCTACTATGGCTACACCTTC

J: TRBJ1-3
D: NA
size: NA
V: TRBV5-6
CDR3: CASSRPDPGNTIYF
DNA: TGTGCCAGCAGCCGGCCAGACCCTGGAAACACCATATATTTT

J: TRBJ1-1
D: NA
size: NA
V: TRBV11-2
CDR3: CASSSRPRGEAFF
DNA: TGTGCCAGCAGCTCGCGACCTCGAGGTGAAGCTTTCTTT

J: TRBJ2-6
D: TRBD2
size: NA
V: TRBV18
CDR3: CASSPGLARSSGANVLTF
DNA: TGTGCCAGCTCACCGGGACTAGCGCGGTCTTCTGGGGCCAACGTCCTGACTTTC

J: TRBJ2-1
D: TRBD2
size: NA
V: TRBV29-1
CDR3: CSVRRGGFHNEQFF
DNA: TGCAGCGTCCGCCGGGGGGGGTTCCACAATGAGCAGTTCTTC

J: TRBJ1-1
D: NA
size: NA
V: TRBV2
CDR3: CASSVGGPYTEAFF
DNA: TGTGCCAGCAGTGTAGGGGGGCCGTACACTGAAGCTTTCTTT

J: TRBJ2-4
D: TRBD1
size: NA
V: TRBV4-3
CDR3: CASSQAGGAKNIQYF
DNA: TGCGCCAGCAGCCAAGCAGGGGGAGCCAAAAACATTCAGTACTTC

J: TRBJ1-1
D: NA
size: NA
V: TRBV6-5
CDR3: CATSKGGGTEAFF
DNA: TGTGCCACGTCCAAGGGGGGCGGCACTGAAGCTTTCTTT

J: TRBJ2-3
D: NA
size: NA
V: TRBV19
CDR3: CASSMGSYPPHTQYF
DNA: TGTGCCAGTAGTATGGGCAGCTATCCTCCCCATACGCAGTATTTT

J: TRBJ2-2
D: NA
size: once
V: TRBV29-1
CDR3: CSALGSAGELFF
DNA: TGCAGCGCGCTAGGGTCCGCCGGGGAGCTATTTTTT

J: TRBJ2-5
D: NA
size: NA
V: TRBV5-1
CDR3: CASSSAGTSAETQYF
DNA: TGCGCCAGCAGCTCGGCCGGGACTTCGGCGGAGACCCAGTACTTC

J: TRBJ2-3
D: TRBD2
size: NA
V: TRBV12-5
CDR3: CASGLTTSGTDTQYF
DNA: TGTGCTAGTGGTTTGACGACTAGCGGCACAGATACGCAGTATTTT

J: TRBJ2-1
D: TRBD2
size: NA
V: TRBV7-2
CDR3: CASSRTSGRWNEQFF
DNA: TGTGCCAGCAGCCGTACTAGCGGGAGGTGGAATGAGCAGTTCTTC

J: TRBJ1-1
D: NA
size: NA
V: TRBV5-1
CDR3: CASSLVRDTEAFF
DNA: TGCGCCAGCAGCTTAGTCAGGGACACTGAAGCTTTCTTT

J: TRBJ1-1
D: TRBD1
size: few
V: TRBV4-1
CDR3: CASSQDQDRSTEAFF
DNA: TGCGCCAGCAGCCAAGATCAGGACAGGTCCACTGAAGCTTTCTTT

J: TRBJ1-5
D: NA
size: few
V: TRBV7-9
CDR3: CASSSGPHQPQHF
DNA: TGTGCCAGCAGCTCGGGGCCCCATCAGCCCCAGCATTTT

J: TRBJ1-5
D: NA
size: NA
V: TRBV28
CDR3: CASRVRGGLTGGNQPQHF
DNA: TGTGCCAGCAGGGTGAGGGGTGGTTTAACTGGGGGCAATCAGCCCCAGCATTTT

J: TRBJ2-2
D: NA
size: NA
V: TRBV5-4
CDR3: CASSWDANTNTGELFF
DNA: TGTGCCAGCAGCTGGGATGCAAACACGAACACCGGGGAGCTGTTTTTT

J: TRBJ2-1
D: NA
size: NA
V: TRBV5-1
CDR3: CASSSGLRYNEQFF
DNA: TGCGCCAGCAGCTCAGGACTTCGCTACAATGAGCAGTTCTTC

J: TRBJ2-7
D: NA
size: NA
V: TRBV4-1
CDR3: CASSQDHGGATYEQYF
DNA: TGCGCCAGCAGCCAAGATCATGGGGGGGCTACCTACGAGCAGTACTTC

J: TRBJ2-2
D: NA
size: NA
V: TRBV6-5
CDR3: CASSYGEIGELFF
DNA: TGTGCCAGCAGTTACGGGGAAATCGGGGAGCTGTTTTTT

J: TRBJ2-3
D: NA
size: few
V: TRBV28
CDR3: CASSSPGMDTDTQYF
DNA: TGTGCCAGCAGTTCCCCGGGGATGGACACAGATACGCAGTATTTT

J: TRBJ2-5
D: TRBD1
size: NA
V: TRBV2
CDR3: CASSERGQGGETQYF
DNA: TGTGCCAGCAGTGAACGTGGACAGGGGGGAGAGACCCAGTACTTC

J: TRBJ2-3
D: NA
size: NA
V: TRBV7-2
CDR3: CASSLAKVDTQYF
DNA: TGTGCCAGCAGCTTAGCGAAGGTAGATACGCAGTATTTT

J: TRBJ1-3
D: NA
size: NA
V: TRBV9
CDR3: CASSVSVGGNTIYF
DNA: TGTGCCAGCAGCGTCTCGGTGGGGGGAAACACCATATATTTT

J: TRBJ1-2
D: NA
size: NA
V: TRBV5-1
CDR3: CASSWNSPNYGYTF
DNA: TGCGCCAGCAGCTGGAACTCACCTAACTATGGCTACACCTTC

J: TRBJ2-7
D: TRBD1
size: NA
V: TRBV10-3
CDR3: CAISAGQSYEQYF
DNA: TGTGCCATCAGTGCGGGACAGTCCTACGAGCAGTACTTC

J: TRBJ2-7
D: NA
size: NA
V: TRBV7-7
CDR3: CASSLVQGSGEQYF
DNA: TGTGCTAGCAGCTTAGTCCAGGGGTCGGGCGAGCAGTACTTC

J: TRBJ2-2
D: NA
size: NA
V: TRBV5-1
CDR3: CASSLRRDGELFF
DNA: TGCGCCAGCAGCTTGCGCAGGGACGGGGAGCTGTTTTTT

J: TRBJ2-7
D: NA
size: NA
V: TRBV7-2
CDR3: CASSYGRQLAYEQYF
DNA: TGTGCCAGCAGCTATGGGAGGCAGCTTGCCTACGAGCAGTACTTC

J: TRBJ2-7
D: NA
size: NA
V: TRBV6-6
CDR3: CASSYSALTILREQYF
DNA: TGTGCCAGCAGTTACTCGGCGCTCACTATCCTCCGGGAGCAGTACTTC

J: TRBJ2-1
D: TRBD1
size: NA
V: TRBV25-1
CDR3: CASSDSTGTGDWNEQFF
DNA: TGTGCCAGCAGTGATTCTACCGGGACAGGGGATTGGAATGAGCAGTTCTTC

J: TRBJ2-1
D: NA
size: NA
V: TRBV29-1
CDR3: CSVGSHYNEQFF
DNA: TGCAGCGTTGGTTCACACTACAATGAGCAGTTCTTC

J: TRBJ2-1
D: TRBD2
size: NA
V: TRBV14
CDR3: CASSLRERDSYNEQFF
DNA: TGTGCCAGCAGTCTGCGTGAGCGGGACTCCTACAATGAGCAGTTCTTC

J: TRBJ2-7
D: TRBD2
size: NA
V: TRBV5-4
CDR3: CASSRWRGGDSYEQYF
DNA: TGTGCCAGCAGTCGGTGGCGGGGGGGAGACTCCTACGAGCAGTACTTC

J: TRBJ1-1
D: NA
size: NA
V: TRBV25-1
CDR3: CASSGWGADTEAFF
DNA: TGTGCCAGCAGCGGGTGGGGGGCAGACACTGAAGCTTTCTTT

J: TRBJ1-2
D: NA
size: NA
V: TRBV4-3
CDR3: CASSQDWRNYGYTF
DNA: TGCGCCAGCAGCCAAGATTGGAGGAACTATGGCTACACCTTC

J: TRBJ2-5
D: NA
size: NA
V: TRBV7-2
CDR3: CASSFPYQETQYF
DNA: TGTGCCAGCAGCTTCCCGTACCAAGAGACCCAGTACTTC

J: TRBJ2-2
D: NA
size: NA
V: TRBV4-3
CDR3: CASSQGRSGELFF
DNA: TGCGCCAGCAGCCAAGGGCGGTCCGGGGAGCTGTTTTTT

J: TRBJ2-1
D: TRBD2
size: NA
V: TRBV5-4
CDR3: CASSPKRGAYNEQFF
DNA: TGTGCCAGCAGCCCGAAGCGGGGCGCGTACAATGAGCAGTTCTTC

J: TRBJ1-5
D: NA
size: few
V: TRBV4-3
CDR3: CASSQSRWGPQHF
DNA: TGCGCCAGCAGCCAATCGAGGTGGGGGCCCCAGCATTTT

J: TRBJ1-1
D: NA
size: NA
V: TRBV6-5
CDR3: CASSYSNPGGLTEAFF
DNA: TGTGCCAGCAGTTACTCGAACCCCGGGGGGCTCACTGAAGCTTTCTTT

J: TRBJ2-1
D: TRBD2
size: NA
V: TRBV11-1
CDR3: CASSSPKAGRYNEQFF
DNA: TGTGCCAGCAGCTCCCCGAAAGCGGGACGGTACAATGAGCAGTTCTTC

J: TRBJ1-5
D: NA
size: NA
V: TRBV5-1
CDR3: CASSLVGDSNQPQHF
DNA: TGCGCCAGCAGCTTGGTAGGGGACAGCAATCAGCCCCAGCATTTT

J: TRBJ1-1
D: TRBD1
size: few
V: TRBV5-1
CDR3: CASSGRQGVGAEAFF
DNA: TGCGCCAGCAGCGGAAGACAGGGTGTGGGGGCTGAAGCTTTCTTT